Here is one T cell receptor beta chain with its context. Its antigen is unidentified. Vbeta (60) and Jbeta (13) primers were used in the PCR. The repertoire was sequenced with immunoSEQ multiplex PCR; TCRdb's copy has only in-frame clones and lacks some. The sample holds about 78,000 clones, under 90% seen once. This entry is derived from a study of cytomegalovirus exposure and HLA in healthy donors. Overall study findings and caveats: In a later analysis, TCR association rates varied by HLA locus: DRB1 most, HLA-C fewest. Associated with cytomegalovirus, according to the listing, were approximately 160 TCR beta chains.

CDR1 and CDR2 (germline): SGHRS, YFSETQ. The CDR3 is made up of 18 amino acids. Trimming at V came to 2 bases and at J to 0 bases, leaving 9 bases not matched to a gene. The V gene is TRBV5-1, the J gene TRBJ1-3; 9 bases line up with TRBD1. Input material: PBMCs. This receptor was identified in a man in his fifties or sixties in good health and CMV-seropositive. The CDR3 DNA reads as TGCGCCAGCAGCTTAACGGGACAGGGTACGGCCTCTGGAAACACCATATATTTT. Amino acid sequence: CASSLTGQGTASGNTIYF.